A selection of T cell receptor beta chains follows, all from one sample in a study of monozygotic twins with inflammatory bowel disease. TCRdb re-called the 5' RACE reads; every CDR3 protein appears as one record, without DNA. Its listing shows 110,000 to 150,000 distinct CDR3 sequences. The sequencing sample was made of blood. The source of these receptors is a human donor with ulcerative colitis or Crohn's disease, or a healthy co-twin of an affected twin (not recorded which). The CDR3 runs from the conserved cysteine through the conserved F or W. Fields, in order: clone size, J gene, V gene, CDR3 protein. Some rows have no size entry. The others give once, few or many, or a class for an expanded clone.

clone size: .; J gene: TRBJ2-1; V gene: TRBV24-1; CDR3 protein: CATSDATDRGNEQFF
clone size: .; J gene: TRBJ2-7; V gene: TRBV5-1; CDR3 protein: CASSSPLGGRKSYEQYF
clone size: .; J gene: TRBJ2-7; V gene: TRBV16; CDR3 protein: CASSPRTGPYEQYF
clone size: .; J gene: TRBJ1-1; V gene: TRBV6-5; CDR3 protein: CASSYAAGTMNTEAFF
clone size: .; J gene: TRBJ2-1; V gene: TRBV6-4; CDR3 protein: CASSDHQASVGNEQFF
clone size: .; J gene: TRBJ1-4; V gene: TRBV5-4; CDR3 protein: CASSLMAGPNEKLFF
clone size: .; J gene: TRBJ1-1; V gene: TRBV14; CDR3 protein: CASSQDQGRILDTEAFF
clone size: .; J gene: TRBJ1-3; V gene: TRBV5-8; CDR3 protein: CASSLAMGSSGNTIYF
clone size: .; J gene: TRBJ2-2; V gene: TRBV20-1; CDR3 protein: CSAESGARLYGDTGELFF
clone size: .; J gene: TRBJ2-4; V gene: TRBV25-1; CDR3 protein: CASQVEGFYSQYF
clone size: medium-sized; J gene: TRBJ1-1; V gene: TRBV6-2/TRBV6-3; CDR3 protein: CASRLGTANTEAFF
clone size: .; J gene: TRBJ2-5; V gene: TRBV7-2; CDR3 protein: CASRLGGMRETQYF
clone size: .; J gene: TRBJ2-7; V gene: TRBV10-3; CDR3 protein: CAISGGYEQYF
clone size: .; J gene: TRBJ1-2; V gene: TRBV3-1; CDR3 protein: CASSGRQGPNYGYTF
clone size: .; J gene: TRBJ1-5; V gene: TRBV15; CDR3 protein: CATSAGRNQPQHF
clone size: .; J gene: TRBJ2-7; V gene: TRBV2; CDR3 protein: CASKEGYYEQYF
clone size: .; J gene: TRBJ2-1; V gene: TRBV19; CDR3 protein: CASSIPGRSSYNEQFF
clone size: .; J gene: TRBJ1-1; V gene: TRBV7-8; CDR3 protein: CASAVQGGILNTEAFF
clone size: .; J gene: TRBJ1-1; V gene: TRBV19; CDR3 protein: CASSVDRGTEAFF
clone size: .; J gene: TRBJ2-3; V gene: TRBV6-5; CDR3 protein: CASGRGDTQYF
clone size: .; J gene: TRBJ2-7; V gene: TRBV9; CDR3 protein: CASSANAQGYSPYEQYF
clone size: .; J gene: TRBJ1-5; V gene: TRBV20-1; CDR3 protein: CSAREQGHQPQHF
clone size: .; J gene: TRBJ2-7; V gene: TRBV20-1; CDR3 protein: CSAAILGQRITYEQYF
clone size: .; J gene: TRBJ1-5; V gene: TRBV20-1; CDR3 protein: CSARDVWDVSNQPQHF
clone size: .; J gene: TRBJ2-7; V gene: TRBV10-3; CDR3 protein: CAISAGLYEQYF
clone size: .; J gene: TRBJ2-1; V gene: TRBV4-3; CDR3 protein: CASSQDTGAEQFF
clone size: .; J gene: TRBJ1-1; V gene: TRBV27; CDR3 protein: CASSLYSQLGNTEAFF
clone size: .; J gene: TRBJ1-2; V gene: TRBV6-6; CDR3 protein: CASSSGGRGYTF
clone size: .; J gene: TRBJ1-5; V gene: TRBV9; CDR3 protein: CASSVGGQKNQPQHF
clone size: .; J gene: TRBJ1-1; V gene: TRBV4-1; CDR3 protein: CASSQDPRDSMGTEAFF
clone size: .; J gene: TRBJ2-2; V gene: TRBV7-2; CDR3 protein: CASSLAVRRRATNTGELFF
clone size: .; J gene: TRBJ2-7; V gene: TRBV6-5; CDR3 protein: CASSYSGGQGPYEQYF
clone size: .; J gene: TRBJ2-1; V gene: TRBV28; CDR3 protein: CASSGADGINEQFF